This TCR beta chain was sequenced during a study of regulatory T cells in long-lasting Graves disease. Study-level findings and limits: Persistent Graves' disease cases displayed lower TCR diversity than newly diagnosed ones.

Time point of the sample: persistent/refractory GD, antithyroid drugs over 5 years with positive TRAb. PBMC-derived RNA was used for the TCR library. As regards this clonotype: Antigen: not known.

Arm-PCR with iRepertoire HTBI primers amplified the CDR3 regions for these TCR beta libraries. Original data processing: Identified across the samples were around 62 TRBV segments and roughly 14 TRBJ segments. TCRdb itself ran the multiplex PCR reads through MiXCR, one entry per CDR3 protein. TCRdb, rather than the study authors, made the V and J calls. Of about 660,000 distinct CDR3 sequences in the sample, about 30% were seen once. The sample was peripheral blood mononuclear cells (PBMCs), taken when the disease was refractory, from a patient treated with antithyroid drugs. This TCR derives from a female donor with Graves disease.

CDR3 sequence: CAIRPRGGGGYTF. DNA for the CDR3: TGTGCCATCAGACCCCGCGGTGGGGGTGGCTACACCTTC. The chain links TRBV10-3 to TRBJ1-2; a weak D match, TRBD1 (5 bases). Trimming removed 6 bases from V and 7 bases from J, with 15 bases in between. Germline loops: CDR1 ENHRY, CDR2 SYGVKD. This CDR3 is built from 13 residues.